This T cell receptor (beta chain) was found in a study of blood T cell repertoires in COVID-19. For the study at large: Researchers got acute and convalescent COVID-19 samples from the United States, Italy and Spain. T cells, B-cell-depleted T cells, or PBMCs provided the cDNA or gDNA that served as material.

CDR3 length: 14 amino acids. Per germline, CDR1 KGHSH and CDR2 LQKENI. V dropped 0 bases and J dropped 5; count of bases not matched to a gene: 2. Notes on this clone: This sample also contains other DNA sequences that code for the same CDR3.

As handled by the study authors: By means of reference gene primer amplification, nucleated cell counts were estimated. TCRdb keeps only in-frame clones here, not all; method: immunoSEQ multiplex PCR. V, J and clone size derive from that table, while D and trimming were established from the DNA sequence. The sample consists of about 74,000 clones, roughly 85% of them appearing once. V gene TRBV18 combines with J gene TRBJ2-7, with 9 bases that match TRBD1. Source material: peripheral blood. This receptor was taken from a man aged 45-65 years with acute or convalescent COVID-19. The CDR3 DNA sequence: TGTGCCAGCTCACCACCGGGACAGGGAAACGAGCAGTACTTC. Its protein product is CASSPPGQGNEQYF.